Listed here are 23 T cell receptor beta chains from one sample, sequenced in a study of OX40 agonist ivuxolimab in advanced cancers. Libraries were built with the immunoSEQ multiplex PCR assay. The clones in this table, taken by TCRdb from immuneACCESS, are in-frame only. Not every clone is retained; where verified, under half of the shortfall comes from an unresolved V gene, and the cause of the rest is unknown. This sample gives 100,000 to 150,000 clones in total; about nine tenths of them show up just once. Jointly, the top ten make up around 1% of the sample. Here the sequenced sample was CD4+ or CD8+ T cells sorted from blood, taken in a trial of the OX40 agonist ivuxolimab. The receptors stem from an adult with an advanced solid tumor such as melanoma, head and neck, liver or kidney cancer.

The CDR3 DNA is TGTGCCAGCAGTGAAAGGGGGCAGGGGAAGACCCAGTACTTC. It translates to CASSERGQGKTQYF. The V and J genes are TRBV25-1 and TRBJ2-5; 7 bases fit TRBD1. The junction had 6 bases not matched to a gene; V was cut back by 2 bases and J by 6 bases. Germline CDR1 is MGHDK and CDR2 is SYGVNS. The CDR3 loop spans 14 amino acids.

The chain joins TRBV9 to TRBJ2-1; 13 nucleotides agree with TRBD2. The CDR3 spans 17 residues. Germline assignment: CDR1 SGDLS and CDR2 YYNGEE. After removal of 4 bases from V and 0 bases from J, the junction contained 4 bases not matched to a gene. CDR3 sequence reads: CASSTRTSGSSYNEQFF. CDR3 nucleotide sequence: TGTGCCAGCAGCACCCGGACTAGCGGGAGCTCCTACAATGAGCAGTTCTTC.

This clone was counted a few times. This rearrangement joins TRBV25-1 to TRBJ2-7; unclear D gene. Trimming took off 4 bases at V and 2 bases at J, with 9 bases between the two ends. Germline values: CDR1 MGHDK, CDR2 SYGVNS. The CDR3 length is 13 residues. CDR3 DNA sequence: TGTGCCAGCAGTGGACCGCCAACCTACGAGCAGTACTTC. Amino acid sequence: CASSGPPTYEQYF.

The V and J genes are TRBV19 and TRBJ2-7; D assignment may be TRBD1 or TRBD2 (5 bases each). The germline gives CDR1 LNHDA, CDR2 SQIVND (reference sequence). The CDR3 is made up of 14 amino acids. The V end was cut by 4 bases, the J end by 3 bases, with 13 bases between. As DNA, the CDR3 is TGTGCCAGTAGTACCGCCGGGACGGACTACGAGCAGTACTTC. Translation gives CASSTAGTDYEQYF. Full variable domain (rest looked up from reference TRBV19 and TRBJ2-7): DGGITQSPKYLFRKEGQNVTLSCEQNLNHDAMYWYRQDPGQGLRLIYYSQIVNDFQKGDIAEGYSVSREKKESFPLTVTSAQKNPTAFYLCASSTAGTDYEQYFGPGTRLTVT.

The chain links TRBV10-3 to TRBJ2-2; unclear D gene. Germline lookup yields CDR1 ENHRY and CDR2 SYGVKD. The CDR3 has 13 amino acids. Trimming took off 8 bases at V and 5 bases at J, with 12 bases between the two ends. The CDR3 here is CAIRTARTGELFF. CDR3 DNA: TGTGCCATCCGTACTGCCCGTACCGGGGAGCTGTTTTTT.

This clone was detected once. This chain joins TRBV6-5 and TRBJ1-1; D unclear. In germline, CDR1 is MNHEY, CDR2 SVGAGI. The CDR3 runs 15 residues. The V gene lost 0 bases and the J gene lost 5 bases, with 13 bases spanning the gap. CDR3 sequence reads: CASSYSIWGGTEAFF. The CDR3 coding sequence is TGTGCCAGCAGTTACTCGATATGGGGTGGGACTGAAGCTTTCTTT.

CDR3 DNA: TGTGCCAGCAGCAAACGACAGGCCTTCTCCTACGAGCAGTACTTC. This sequence encodes CASSKRQAFSYEQYF. The genes are TRBV4-2 and TRBJ2-7; D might be TRBD1 (6 bases). V lost 5 bases and J lost 0, with 14 bases in between. Germline V gene lookup returns CDR1 LGHNA and CDR2 YNFKEQ. This CDR3 contains 15 residues.

The rearrangement joins TRBV11-2 to TRBJ2-3, with D possibly being TRBD1 (6 bases). CDR3 size: 12 residues. The germline V gene has CDR1 SGHAT and CDR2 FQNNGV. Trimming left V 6 bases short and J 6 bases short, with 10 bases between. CDR3 in DNA: TGTGCCAGCAGTTATCAGGGGGATACGCAGTATTTT. Its translation is CASSYQGDTQYF.

V and J are TRBV20-1 and TRBJ2-1, with a weak D call TRBD2 (6 bases). Germline V gene data show CDR1 as DFQATT and CDR2 as SNEGSKA (reference sequence). CDR3 length equals 11 residues. The V end lost 6 bases, the J end lost 9 bases, and 12 bases lay between the germline ends. The CDR3 sequence: CSAGSGTEQFF. CDR3 nucleotides: TGCAGTGCGGGTAGCGGCACTGAGCAGTTCTTC.

The V gene is TRBV5-1, the J gene TRBJ2-2, with a weak D call TRBD2 (7 bases). Germline CDR1 SGHRS, CDR2 YFSETQ. V lost 0 bases and J lost 3, with 15 bases in between. The CDR3 extends over 17 amino acids. The CDR3 DNA follows: TGCGCCAGCAGCTTGGTTTCAGGGGAGGGCGACACCGGGGAGCTGTTTTTT. Encoded protein: CASSLVSGEGDTGELFF. Supplemented by reference TRBV5-1 and TRBJ2-2, the full variable domain reads KAGVTQTPRYLIKTRGQQVTLSCSPISGHRSVSWYQQTPGQGLQFLFEYFSETQRNKGNFPGRFSGRQFSNSRSEMNVSTLELGDSALYLCASSLVSGEGDTGELFFGEGSRLTVL.

The chain joins TRBV7-2 to TRBJ2-2; D not certain. The CDR3 sequence is 15 residues long. From germline, CDR1 is SGHTA and CDR2 FQGNSA. V was shortened by 6 bases and J by 2 bases, with 13 bases between the two germline ends. The CDR3 region is CASSQSRLNTGELFF. CDR3 nucleotide sequence: TGTGCCAGCAGTCAAAGCCGCCTCAACACCGGGGAGCTGTTTTTT.

J is TRBJ2-7 and V is TRBV27; TRBD2 agrees at 16 bases. V lost 1 base to trimming and J lost 4 bases; unmatched junction nucleotides: 7. CDR1 MNHEY and CDR2 SMNVEV come from the germline V gene (reference sequence). The CDR3 totals 18 residues. The CDR3 loop reads CASSLYRGLAGGPYEQYF. For the CDR3, the DNA is TGTGCCAGCAGTTTATACCGGGGACTAGCGGGAGGGCCTTACGAGCAGTACTTC.

This clone was seen just once. V gene TRBV18 combines with J gene TRBJ2-1; TRBD1 matches at 8 bases. CDR1 and CDR2 from the germline V gene are KGHSH and LQKENI. CDR3 length: 17 amino acids. V lost 3 bases to trimming and J lost 9 bases; unmatched junction nucleotides: 16. CDR3 sequence (DNA): TGTGCCAGCTCACCTACCGGGACAGGATTATCCGGAGGTGAGCAGTTCTTC. Its protein product is CASSPTGTGLSGGEQFF.

V is TRBV14 and J is TRBJ2-2; a possible D gene is TRBD1 (5 bases). From germline, CDR1 is SGHDN and CDR2 FVKESK. V dropped 1 base and J dropped 5 bases, with 11 bases sitting between them. The CDR3 is 15 amino acids. This chain's CDR3 is CASSQALGHTGELFF. For the CDR3, the DNA is TGTGCCAGCAGCCAAGCATTGGGGCATACCGGGGAGCTGTTTTTT.

The genes are TRBV6-1 and TRBJ1-2; perhaps TRBD1 as D (5 bases). This CDR3 is 15 amino acids long. V was clipped by 3 bases and J by 4 bases, with 15 bases between them. Per the germline V gene, CDR1 is MNHNS and CDR2 is SASEGT. CDR3 loop: CASSELTRGPYGYTF. DNA of the CDR3: TGTGCCAGCAGTGAGCTAACTCGGGGCCCCTATGGCTACACCTTC.

This clone is a singleton in its sample. The chain uses TRBV18 and TRBJ2-7; the match to TRBD2 covers 10 bases. Germline CDR1 KGHSH, CDR2 LQKENI. The V gene end was trimmed by 3 bases and the J gene end by 9 bases; junction bases not matched to a gene: 8. CDR3 length equals 14 residues. DNA of the CDR3: TGTGCCAGCTCACCCGGACTAGCGGTGTTGGGGCAGTACTTC. Residues: CASSPGLAVLGQYF.

The chain links TRBV30 to TRBJ2-2; TRBD2 agrees at 8 bases. Germline V gene sequence: CDR1 GTSNPN, CDR2 SVGIG (reference sequence). The CDR3 sequence is 15 residues long. Losses at the gene ends were 3 bases for V and 4 bases for J; bases not matched to a gene: 7. CDR3 sequence (DNA): TGTGCCTGGAGCACAGCGGGAGCACGCACCGGGGAGCTGTTTTTT. Translation: CAWSTAGARTGELFF. The full variable domain, in which reference TRBV30 and TRBJ2-2 provide the parts outside the CDR3, is SQTIHQWPATLVQPVGSPLSLECTVEGTSNPNLYWYRQAAGRGLQLLFYSVGIGQISSEVPQNLSASRPQDRQFILSSKKLLLSDSGFYLCAWSTAGARTGELFFGEGSRLTVL.

This chain uses TRBV5-1 with TRBJ1-2, with unresolved D. V was cut by 0 bases and J by 6 bases, with 9 bases left in between. This CDR3 region has 13 residues. CDR1 is SGHRS and CDR2 is YFSETQ in the germline V gene. CDR3 sequence reads: CASSLAGSDGYTF. CDR3 coding DNA: TGCGCCAGCAGCTTGGCCGGGTCAGATGGCTACACCTTC.

V and J are TRBV18 and TRBJ1-1; 10 bases agree with TRBD1. The V gene end was trimmed by 4 bases and the J gene end by 0 bases; junction bases not matched to a gene: 5. This CDR3 region has 16 residues. Germline CDR1 reads KGHSH; CDR2 reads LQKENI. Here the CDR3 DNA reads TGTGCCAGCTCACGAGGGACAGGGGACATGAACACTGAAGCTTTCTTT. As protein: CASSRGTGDMNTEAFF. Full variable domain (rest looked up from reference TRBV18 and TRBJ1-1): NAGVMQNPRHLVRRRGQEARLRCSPMKGHSHVYWYRQLPEEGLKFMVYLQKENIIDESGMPKERFSAEFPKEGPSILRIQQVVRGDSAAYFCASSRGTGDMNTEAFFGQGTRLTVV.

This chain links TRBV7-5 with TRBJ2-7. TRBV7-5 is a documented pseudogene. The CDR3 length is 16 residues. The CDR3 sequence: CARSAPIAPWGYEQYF. CDR3 bases: TGTGCCAGAAGCGCCCCAATTGCCCCATGGGGCTACGAGCAGTACTTC.

This chain links TRBV19 with TRBJ2-1, with 9 bases aligning to TRBD2. Germline lookup yields CDR1 LNHDA and CDR2 SQIVND (reference sequence). The length of the CDR3 is 16 residues. V gave up 5 bases and J gave up 4 bases; unmatched junction bases: 9. Here the CDR3 DNA reads TGTGCCAGTAGTTCCCGGAGCGGGAGGAGATACAATGAGCAGTTCTTC. It specifies CASSSRSGRRYNEQFF.

J is TRBJ1-6 and V is TRBV27; D unclear. The CDR3 has 13 amino acids. Germline V gene data show CDR1 as MNHEY and CDR2 as SMNVEV (reference sequence). V was trimmed by 5 bases and J by 6 bases, leaving 8 bases between them. The CDR3 is CASSEKFNSPLHF. The CDR3, as DNA: TGTGCCAGCAGTGAGAAGTTTAATTCACCCCTCCACTTT.

This chain uses TRBV4-1 with TRBJ1-4; D remains unclear. The CDR3 has 16 amino acids. CDR1 is MGHRA and CDR2 is YSYEKL in the germline V gene. Trimming shortened V by 1 base and J by 0 bases, and 9 bases separated the two germline ends. DNA of the CDR3: TGCGCCAGCAGCCAAGTGTTTCCTGCAACTAATGAAAAACTGTTTTTT. This translates into CASSQVFPATNEKLFF.